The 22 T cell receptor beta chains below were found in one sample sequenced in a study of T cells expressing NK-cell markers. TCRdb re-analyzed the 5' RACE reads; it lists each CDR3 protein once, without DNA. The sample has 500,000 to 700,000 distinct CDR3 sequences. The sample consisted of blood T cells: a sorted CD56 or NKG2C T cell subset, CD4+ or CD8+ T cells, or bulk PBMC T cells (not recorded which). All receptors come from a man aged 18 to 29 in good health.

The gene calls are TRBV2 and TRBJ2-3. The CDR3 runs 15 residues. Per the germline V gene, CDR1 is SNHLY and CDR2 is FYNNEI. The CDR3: CASRRRTSSTDTQYF.

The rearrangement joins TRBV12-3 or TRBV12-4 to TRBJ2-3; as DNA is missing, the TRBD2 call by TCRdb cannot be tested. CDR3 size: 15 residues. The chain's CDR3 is CASSSSGRAGNTQYF.

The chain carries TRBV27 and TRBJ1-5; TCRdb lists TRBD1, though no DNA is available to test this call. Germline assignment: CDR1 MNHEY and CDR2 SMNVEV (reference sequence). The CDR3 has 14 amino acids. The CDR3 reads CASRTLDGAQPQHF.

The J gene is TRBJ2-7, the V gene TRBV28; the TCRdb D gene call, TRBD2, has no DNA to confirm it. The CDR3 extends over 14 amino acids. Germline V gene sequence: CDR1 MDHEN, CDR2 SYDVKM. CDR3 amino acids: CASSLSGLRSEQYF.

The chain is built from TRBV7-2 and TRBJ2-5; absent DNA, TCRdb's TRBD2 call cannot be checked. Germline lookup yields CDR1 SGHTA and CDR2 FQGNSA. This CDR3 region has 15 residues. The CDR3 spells CASTPPISERETQYF. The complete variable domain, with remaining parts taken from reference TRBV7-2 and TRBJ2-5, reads GAGVSQSPSNKVTEKGKDVELRCDPISGHTALYWYRQSLGQGLEFLIYFQGNSAPDKSGLPSDRFSAERTGGSVSTLTIQRTQQEDSAVYLCASTPPISERETQYFGPGTRLLVL.

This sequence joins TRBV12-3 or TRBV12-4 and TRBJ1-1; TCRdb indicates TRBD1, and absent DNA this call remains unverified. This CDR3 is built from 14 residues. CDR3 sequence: CASSLEYWQDKAFF.

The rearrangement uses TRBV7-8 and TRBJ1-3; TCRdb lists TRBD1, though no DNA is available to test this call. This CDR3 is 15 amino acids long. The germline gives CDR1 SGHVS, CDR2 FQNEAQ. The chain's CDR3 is CASSPPRGGGNTIYF.

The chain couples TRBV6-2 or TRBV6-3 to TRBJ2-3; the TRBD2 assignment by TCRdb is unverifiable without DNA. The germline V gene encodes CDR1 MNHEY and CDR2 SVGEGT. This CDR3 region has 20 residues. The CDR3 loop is CASSYSRTSGRAESTDTQYF.

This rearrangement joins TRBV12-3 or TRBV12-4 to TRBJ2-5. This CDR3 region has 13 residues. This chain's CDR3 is CASSFALPETQYF.

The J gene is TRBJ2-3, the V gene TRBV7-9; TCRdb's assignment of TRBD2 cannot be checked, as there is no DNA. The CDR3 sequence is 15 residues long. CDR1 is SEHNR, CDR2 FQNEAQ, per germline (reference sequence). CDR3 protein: CASSHGGRAIDTQYF.

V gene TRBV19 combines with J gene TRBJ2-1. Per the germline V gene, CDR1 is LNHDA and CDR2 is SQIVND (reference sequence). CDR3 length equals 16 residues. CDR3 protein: CASSIDHGRPYNEQFF.

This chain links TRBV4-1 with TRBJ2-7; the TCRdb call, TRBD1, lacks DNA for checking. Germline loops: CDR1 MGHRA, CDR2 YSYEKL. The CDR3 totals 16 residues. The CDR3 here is CASSEGPGTGLYEQYF.

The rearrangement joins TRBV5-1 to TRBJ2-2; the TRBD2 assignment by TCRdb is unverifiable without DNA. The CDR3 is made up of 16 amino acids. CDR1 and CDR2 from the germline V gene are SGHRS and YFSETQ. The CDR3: CASSLGLAGALGELFF.

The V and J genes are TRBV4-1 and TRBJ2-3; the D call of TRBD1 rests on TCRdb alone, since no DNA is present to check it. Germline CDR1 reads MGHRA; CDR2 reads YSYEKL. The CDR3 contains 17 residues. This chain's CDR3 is CASSQDHGEIPGDTQYF.

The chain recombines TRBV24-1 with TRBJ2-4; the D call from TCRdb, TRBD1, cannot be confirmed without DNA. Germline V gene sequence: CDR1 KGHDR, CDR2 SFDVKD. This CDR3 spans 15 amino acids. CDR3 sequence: CATSEGGVAKNIQYF.

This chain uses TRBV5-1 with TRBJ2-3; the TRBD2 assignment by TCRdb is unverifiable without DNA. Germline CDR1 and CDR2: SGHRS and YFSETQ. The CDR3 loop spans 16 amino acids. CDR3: CASSLGSGRWTDTQYF.

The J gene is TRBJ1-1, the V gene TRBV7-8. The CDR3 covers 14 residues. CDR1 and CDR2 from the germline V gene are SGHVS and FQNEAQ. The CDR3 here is CASSSTLRPTEAFF.

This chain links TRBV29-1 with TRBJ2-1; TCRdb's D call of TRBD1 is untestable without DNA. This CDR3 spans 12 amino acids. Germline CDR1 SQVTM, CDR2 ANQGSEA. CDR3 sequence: CSGGTVEGGQFF.

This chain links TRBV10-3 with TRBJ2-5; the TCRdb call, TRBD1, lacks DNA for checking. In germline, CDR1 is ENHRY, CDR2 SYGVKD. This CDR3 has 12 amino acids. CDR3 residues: CAIMAPVGTQYF.

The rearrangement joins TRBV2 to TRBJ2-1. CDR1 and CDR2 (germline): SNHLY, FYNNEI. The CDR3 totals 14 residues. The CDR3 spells CASKIHYLNNEQFF.

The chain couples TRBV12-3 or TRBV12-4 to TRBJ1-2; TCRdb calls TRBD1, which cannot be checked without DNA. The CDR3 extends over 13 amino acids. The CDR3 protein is CASTSGGVNGYTF.

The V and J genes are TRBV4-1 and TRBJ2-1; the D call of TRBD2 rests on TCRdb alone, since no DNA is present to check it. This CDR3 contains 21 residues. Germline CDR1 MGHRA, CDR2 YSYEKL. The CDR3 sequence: CASSQVGALAGGLSSYNEQFF.